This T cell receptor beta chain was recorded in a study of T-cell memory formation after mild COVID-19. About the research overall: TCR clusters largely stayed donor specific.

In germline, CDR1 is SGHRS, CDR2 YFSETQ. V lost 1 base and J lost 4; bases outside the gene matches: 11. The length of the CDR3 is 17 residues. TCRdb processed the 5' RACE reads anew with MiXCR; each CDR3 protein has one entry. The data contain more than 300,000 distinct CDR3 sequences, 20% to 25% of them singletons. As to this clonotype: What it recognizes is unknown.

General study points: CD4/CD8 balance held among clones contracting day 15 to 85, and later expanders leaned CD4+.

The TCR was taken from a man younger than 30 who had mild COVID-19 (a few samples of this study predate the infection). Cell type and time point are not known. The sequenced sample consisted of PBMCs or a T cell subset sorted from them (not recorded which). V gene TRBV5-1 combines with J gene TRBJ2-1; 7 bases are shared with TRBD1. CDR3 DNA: TGCGCCAGCAGCTTGAATCTAGGGGACAGCAAGTACAATGAGCAGTTCTTC. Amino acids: CASSLNLGDSKYNEQFF.